Presented here are 16 T cell receptor beta chains from one specimen sequenced in a study of T cell responses to AZD1222 COVID-19 vaccine. Sequencing was performed with immunoSEQ multiplex PCR; in TCRdb, only in-frame clones are kept and a portion is missing. Among 110,000 or so clones listed, 80% to 90% were seen once. The sequencing here drew on peripheral blood, taken 28 days after the second AZD1222 dose. The receptors here all came from an adult who received the AZD1222 COVID-19 vaccine.

The chain recombines TRBV7-9 with TRBJ1-2, with 7 bases matching TRBD1. The CDR3 extends over 16 amino acids. Germline values: CDR1 SEHNR, CDR2 FQNEAQ (reference sequence). Unmatched junction bases numbered 10, after V lost 2 bases and J lost 4 bases. This chain's CDR3 is CASSLSGWTGLYGYTF. The CDR3 nucleotides read TGTGCCAGCAGCTTATCCGGGTGGACAGGCCTCTATGGCTACACCTTC.

The rearrangement links TRBV5-6 to TRBJ2-7; TRBD2 is a possible D gene (6 bases). The V gene lost 0 bases and the J gene lost 2 bases, with 15 bases spanning the gap. This CDR3 contains 16 residues. Germline CDR1 SGHDT, CDR2 YYEEEE. This chain's CDR3 is CASSLGPEGSTYEQYF. CDR3 nucleotides: TGTGCCAGCAGCTTGGGGCCGGAGGGGTCTACCTACGAGCAGTACTTC.

J is TRBJ1-5 and V is TRBV4-2, with D uncertain. The length of the CDR3 is 16 residues. Germline V gene data show CDR1 as LGHNA and CDR2 as YNFKEQ. V gave up 1 base and J gave up 2 bases, with 12 bases separating them. The CDR3 is CASSQGLGDGNQPQHF. For the CDR3, the DNA is TGTGCCAGCAGCCAAGGATTGGGTGATGGCAATCAGCCCCAGCATTTT.

This chain uses TRBV4-1 with TRBJ2-6; D not certain. The V and J ends lost 6 bases and 1 base respectively, with 13 bases between them. CDR3 length: 16 amino acids. The germline CDR1 and CDR2 sequences are MGHRA and YSYEKL. The CDR3 reads CASSLGSGSGANVLTF. CDR3 sequence (DNA): TGCGCCAGCAGTTTGGGTTCGGGTTCTGGGGCCAACGTCCTGACTTTC.

This sequence joins TRBV10-3 and TRBJ2-7, with D possibly matching TRBD2 (6 bases). Trimming pared 6 bases from V and 2 bases from J, leaving 11 bases between. CDR1 is ENHRY and CDR2 is SYGVKD in the germline V gene. The CDR3 covers 13 residues. The DNA for the CDR3 is TGTGCCATCAGCGGAGGGCTCACCTACGAGCAGTACTTC. This codes for CAISGGLTYEQYF.

The chain uses TRBV5-4 and TRBJ2-2; D is possibly TRBD1 (8 bases). Germline-derived CDR1 and CDR2 are SGHNT and YYREEE (reference sequence). V dropped 5 bases and J dropped 3 bases, with 20 bases sitting between them. This CDR3 is built from 17 residues. The CDR3 bases are TGTGCCAGCAGGGGGGGGCAGGGGGCGAAGTACACCGGGGAGCTGTTTTTT. Amino acid sequence: CASRGGQGAKYTGELFF.

The chain joins TRBV19 to TRBJ1-6; TRBD1 is a possible D gene (5 bases). V lost 7 bases and J lost 9, with 13 bases in between. The CDR3 totals 13 residues. Germline V CDR1 and CDR2: LNHDA, SQIVND (reference sequence). The CDR3 DNA follows: TGTGCCAGTAAGGGGTCGGGGGGTTCACCCCTCCACTTT. Translating gives CASKGSGGSPLHF.

The gene calls are TRBV6-1 and TRBJ2-1; D is ambiguous. Trimming shortened V by 1 base and J by 4 bases, and 5 bases separated the two germline ends. Germline CDR1 MNHNS, CDR2 SASEGT. This CDR3 contains 13 residues. The CDR3 region is CASSEEHYNEQFF. As DNA, the CDR3 is TGTGCCAGCAGTGAAGAGCATTACAATGAGCAGTTCTTC.

The table lists this clone with a count of one. The V call is TRBV7-2, the J call TRBJ1-2; D remains unclear. Germline-derived CDR1 and CDR2 are SGHTA and FQGNSA. The CDR3 contains 14 residues. The V and J ends lost 0 bases and 3 bases respectively, with 8 bases between them. CDR3 nucleotides: TGTGCCAGCAGCTTAGCTGTCGGATACTATGGCTACACCTTC. This sequence encodes CASSLAVGYYGYTF.

The V call is TRBV12-3 or TRBV12-4, the J call TRBJ1-1; no clear D. The V gene lost 3 bases and the J gene lost 8 bases, with 10 bases spanning the gap. The CDR3 length is 12 residues. The CDR3 spells CASSFFLGEAFF. The CDR3 region has the DNA TGTGCCAGCAGTTTTTTCCTGGGGGAAGCTTTCTTT.

This chain joins TRBV7-9 and TRBJ1-1; D unclear. The CDR3 length is 12 residues. Germline CDR1 is SEHNR and CDR2 is FQNEAQ (reference sequence). The V end lost 5 bases, the J end lost 3 bases, and 7 bases lay between the germline ends. The CDR3 coding sequence is TGTGCCAGCAGCGTGGGGTACACTGAAGCTTTCTTT. Translated, it gives CASSVGYTEAFF.

The V call is TRBV7-6, the J call TRBJ1-3, with D perhaps matching TRBD1 (5 bases). V was cut by 0 bases and J by 4 bases, with 16 bases left in between. In germline, CDR1 is SGHVS, CDR2 FNYEAQ. This CDR3 is built from 17 residues. The CDR3 loop is CASSLAQQGGTGNTIYF. CDR3 DNA sequence: TGTGCCAGCAGCTTAGCTCAGCAGGGAGGGACCGGAAACACCATATATTTT.

This clone was found once. The J gene is TRBJ2-7, the V gene TRBV5-1, with TRBD1 as a possible D gene (5 bases). The V gene lost 3 bases and the J gene lost 0 bases, with 10 bases spanning the gap. This CDR3 is 14 amino acids long. Germline V gene data show CDR1 as SGHRS and CDR2 as YFSETQ. The CDR3 protein is CASSSARVSYEQYF. CDR3 coding DNA: TGCGCCAGCAGCTCGGCCAGGGTCTCCTACGAGCAGTACTTC.

The chain carries TRBV11-1 and TRBJ2-2; 8 bases align to TRBD2. V gave up 5 bases and J gave up 5 bases; unmatched junction bases: 7. Germline V lookup: CDR1 SGHAT, CDR2 FQDESV (reference sequence). The CDR3 extends over 15 amino acids. The DNA of the CDR3 is TGTGCCAGCAGCAAACGGGGGGGCCGTACCGGGGAGCTGTTTTTT. Translating gives CASSKRGGRTGELFF.

The rearrangement uses TRBV5-4 and TRBJ1-1, with TRBD1 identical over 8 bases. CDR3 length: 15 amino acids. The J segment lost 1 base and the V segment lost 3 bases, leaving 5 bases of the junction unmatched. CDR1 SGHNT and CDR2 YYREEE come from the germline V gene (reference sequence). CDR3 DNA: TGTGCCAGCAGCTCGACAGGGGTTGGGAACACTGAAGCTTTCTTT. It translates to CASSSTGVGNTEAFF.

The chain carries TRBV7-2 and TRBJ2-3, with D possibly being TRBD2 (7 bases). Germline V gives CDR1 SGHTA, CDR2 FQGNSA. This CDR3 is 15 amino acids long. The V end lost 1 base, the J end lost 2 bases, and 10 bases lay between the germline ends. The CDR3 DNA reads as TGTGCCAGCAGCTTAGGCGGGGGCTACACAGATACGCAGTATTTT. Translated: CASSLGGGYTDTQYF.